Below, one TCR beta chain is given with its context. CDR1 is MGHRA, CDR2 YSYEKL, per germline. Trimming took off 6 bases at V and 5 bases at J, with 13 bases between the two ends. There are 13 residues in the CDR3. These data are taken from a study of blood T cell repertoires in COVID-19. About the research overall: Nucleic acid was either cDNA or gDNA, and it came from T cells, B-cell-depleted T cells, or PBMCs.

The table came from immunoSEQ multiplex PCR; TCRdb's copy has only in-frame clones and leaves some out. The table has about 140,000 clones, 84% seen once. This sequence was found in a human donor in a cohort sampled during active COVID-19. V is TRBV4-1 and J is TRBJ2-5; a weak D match, TRBD1 (5 bases). Sequencing input: peripheral blood. CDR3 amino acids: CASRKGFSETQYF. CDR3 sequence (DNA): TGCGCCAGCAGGAAGGGGTTCTCGGAGACCCAGTACTTC.